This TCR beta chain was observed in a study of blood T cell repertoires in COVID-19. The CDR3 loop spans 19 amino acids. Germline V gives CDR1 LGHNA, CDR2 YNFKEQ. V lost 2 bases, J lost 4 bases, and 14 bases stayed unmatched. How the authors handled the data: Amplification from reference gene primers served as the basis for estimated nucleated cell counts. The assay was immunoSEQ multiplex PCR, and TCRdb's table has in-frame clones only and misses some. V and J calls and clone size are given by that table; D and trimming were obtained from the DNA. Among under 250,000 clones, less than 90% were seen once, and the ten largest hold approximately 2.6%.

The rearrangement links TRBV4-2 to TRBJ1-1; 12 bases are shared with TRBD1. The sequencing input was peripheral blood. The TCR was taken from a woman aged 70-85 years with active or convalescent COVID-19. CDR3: CASSQQIWGQGAGGTEAFF. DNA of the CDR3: TGTGCCAGCAGCCAACAGATATGGGGACAGGGGGCAGGGGGCACTGAAGCTTTCTTT.